Given below is one T cell receptor (beta chain) in context. Its recognized antigen is unknown. No much larger clone is present one base from it, and per-base qualities are unavailable. These data belong to a study of blood T cells in healthy people across ages (dated by TCRdb to 2014 to 2015). Background for the entire study: Template switching captured roughly one uniquely barcoded TCR beta cDNA molecule per two T cells in model experiments. The study measured age-related changes in TCR beta repertoire diversity using deep sequencing normalized with unique cDNA molecular identifiers. The donors were split into four age groups: young (average around 16 years), middle-aged (39), aged (more than 60) and long-lived (about 82). Donors of different ages were randomly distributed across sequencing lanes to avoid experimental bias. Two additional independent replicas of 1 million unique cDNA reads from the same blood draw were analyzed for two donors (one aged 18 to 30 and one aged 80 or older). Broad study findings and their caveats: Because the CMV infection status of the donors was unknown, age-related changes in expanded clonotypes may potentially have been confounded. Bulk unsorted PBMC profiling prevented conclusive comparison of naive and antigen-experienced compartments. The percentage of naive T cells measured by flow cytometry correlated strongly with observed TCR beta diversity. Estimates of total diversity based on one million sequenced T cells were regarded as lower bounds and as underestimates. As age increased, observed TCR beta diversity per million T cells dropped in a roughly linear way, and a significant reduction was already evident by age 40. Compared with the aged group, more naive CD4+ T cells, fewer expanded clones and increased TCR diversity were shown by the long-lived group, suggesting age selection.

Systemically healthy Caucasian individuals from Russia, approximately 39 in total and aged about 6 to 100 years, were included as donors. Ten milliliters of peripheral blood were drawn from each donor into EDTA-treated Vacutainer tubes. Ficoll-Paque density-gradient centrifugation was used to isolate PBMCs, with at least 7 million obtained per sample. Total RNA, at least 5 micrograms per sample, was extracted from PBMCs with Trizol reagent. For every donor, an aliquot of PBMCs went through flow cytometry to measure the percentages of naive CD45RAhigh/CD27high T cells. Unmatched junction bases come to 5, with V trimmed by 0 bases and J by 6 bases. Spanning cysteine to phenylalanine, the CDR3 consists of 15 amino acids. The entry retains the CDR3 DNA only, 45 bases that are in frame from base 1. CDR1 and CDR2 are drawn from the germline V gene: SGHRS, YFSETQ. Libraries were built with 5' RACE. Sequencing relied on an Illumina HiSeq 2500. A second PCR of about 7 to 12 cycles was run with a J-beta primer mix and a sample-barcoded 5' primer. A template-switch 5' adaptor carrying 12 random nucleotides introduced a unique molecular identifier onto each TCR beta cDNA molecule. At least 2.5 million CDR3-containing paired-end reads were obtained from each sample. All of the RNA was converted into first-strand cDNA using the Mint cDNA synthesis kit, with a TRBC-specific oligonucleotide serving as the primer. After uracil-DNA glycosylase treatment, a first 18-cycle PCR used universal primers M1SS and BC2_uni_R on all cDNA. As for the authors' bioinformatics: Each sample was normalized by randomly selecting 1 million high-quality reads, each carrying a distinct molecular identifier. Instead of being binned into consensus sequences, reads that shared molecular identifiers were thrown out. MiTCR, set to a Q25 quality threshold and the strictest error-elimination algorithm, was used for CDR3 identification, clonotype clustering and error correction. A nonparametric unseen species model with Euler transformation was used to estimate lower-bound total TCR beta diversity. The raw public reads went through TCRdb reprocessing: fastp at Q25, MiXCR clone calling, in-frame beta chains kept. Every distinct CDR3 protein forms one entry, paired with its most common genes and DNA. It is TCRdb's table, rather than the study itself, that gives the V and J calls and clone size. This sample is represented by 1.5 million to 2 million distinct CDR3 sequences; almost 35% of them were singletons. The leading ten clones occupy around 11% of the sample.

This receptor was obtained from a woman aged 30 to 39 in good health. Recombination linked TRBV5-1 to TRBJ1-4; 7 junctional bases match TRBD1. The specimen sequenced was blood. DNA sequence: TGCGCCAGCAGCTTGGACAGGGGAGAACATGAAAAACTGTTTTTT. It encodes CASSLDRGEHEKLFF.